The 22 T cell receptor beta chains below all came from one sample that was sequenced in a study of shared clonotypes between healthy human individuals. The protocol was immunoSEQ multiplex PCR, while the TCRdb copy is restricted to in-frame clones and leaves out a portion. The sample consists of 2 million to 3 million clones, 93% of them appearing once. Sequenced input: naive CD4+ T cells from PBMCs. Subset specified: CD45RA+ positively selected. These receptors came from a man younger than 30 in good health. Some clones in this sample may be carry-over from other donors' samples.

This rearrangement joins TRBV19 to TRBJ2-2; 9 bases match TRBD2. The CDR3 spans 18 residues. V lost 5 bases, J lost 1 base, and 11 bases stayed unmatched. Germline V lookup: CDR1 LNHDA, CDR2 SQIVND (reference sequence). The CDR3 sequence is CASSPRWGLAENTGELFF. The DNA of the CDR3 is TGTGCCAGTAGTCCGAGGTGGGGACTAGCAGAGAACACCGGGGAGCTGTTTTTT.

The chain combines TRBV27 with TRBJ2-3; a weak D match, TRBD1 (6 bases). CDR1 and CDR2 from the germline V gene are MNHEY and SMNVEV (reference sequence). V was shortened by 9 bases and J by 4 bases, with 14 bases between the two germline ends. This CDR3 has 13 residues. CDR3 in DNA: TGTGCCAGTCGGGCAGGGGTTGCAGATACGCAGTATTTT. Translated, it gives CASRAGVADTQYF.

The V gene is TRBV30, the J gene TRBJ1-1; weak D call: TRBD1 (5 bases). V gave up 4 bases and J gave up 5 bases, with 26 bases separating them. The CDR3 has 17 amino acids. Looked up from germline, CDR1 is GTSNPN and CDR2 is SVGIG (reference sequence). CDR3 amino acids: CAWTRTPGLSEGTEAFF. The CDR3, as DNA: TGTGCCTGGACCCGCACGCCGGGACTCTCTGAGGGGACTGAAGCTTTCTTT.

This sequence joins TRBV5-1 and TRBJ2-3; 8 bases match TRBD2. In germline, CDR1 is SGHRS, CDR2 YFSETQ. With V trimmed by 0 bases and J by 4 bases, 7 bases remained unmatched. The CDR3 runs to 16 residues. CDR3 protein: CASSLALPGGADTQYF. DNA for the CDR3: TGCGCCAGCAGCTTGGCCCTACCGGGAGGGGCAGATACGCAGTATTTT.

The chain carries TRBV6-1 and TRBJ2-2; 7 positions match TRBD1. Germline trimming cut 4 bases from V and 7 bases from J; bases unmatched to any gene: 18. Germline CDR1 and CDR2: MNHNS and SASEGT. The CDR3 covers 18 residues. The CDR3 DNA reads as TGTGCCAGCAGTGCCCAAAGGGGGCGGGCTTCGTGGGTCGGGGAGCTGTTTTTT. Its protein product is CASSAQRGRASWVGELFF.

Of note for this clone: At one end, the junction sequence differs from germline, possibly due to a read error. The gene calls are TRBV6-5 and TRBJ2-1; 9 positions agree with TRBD2. The CDR3 extends over 10 amino acids. CDR1 MNHEY and CDR2 SVGAGI come from the germline V gene. The CDR3 DNA reads TGTGCCACTGGGCGGGAGGGCCGGATCTTC. This translates into CATGREGRIF.

This chain joins TRBV5-4 and TRBJ1-2; maybe TRBD1 (6 bases). The CDR3 covers 14 residues. Trimming left V 2 bases short and J 4 bases short, with 12 bases between. CDR1 and CDR2 from the germline V gene are SGHNT and YYREEE (reference sequence). The CDR3 DNA reads TGTGCCAGCAGCTTACAGGGAGTTTTCTATGGCTACACCTTC. Protein: CASSLQGVFYGYTF.

The V call is TRBV12-5, the J call TRBJ2-7; D might be TRBD1 (8 bases). Germline CDR1 is LGHNT and CDR2 is FRNRAP. With 1 base removed from V and 7 bases from J, the gap between germline ends came to 32 bases. There are 20 residues in the CDR3. Written as DNA, the CDR3 is TGTGCTAGTGGTTTGGCCTTGGACAGGGACAAGGCGGGAGTATCAGAAGAGCAGTACTTC. This encodes CASGLALDRDKAGVSEEQYF. The variable domain in full, completed from reference TRBV12-5 and TRBJ2-7, reads DARVTQTPRHKVTEMGQEVTMRCQPILGHNTVFWYRQTMMQGLELLAYFRNRAPLDDSGMPKDRFSAEMPDATLATLKIQPSEPRDSAVYFCASGLALDRDKAGVSEEQYFGPGTRLTVT.

This rearrangement joins TRBV28 to TRBJ2-1, with TRBD1 matching 9 bases. This CDR3 comprises 14 residues. V was pared by 5 bases and J by 7 bases, with 6 bases of the junction left unmatched. Germline V lookup: CDR1 MDHEN, CDR2 SYDVKM. CDR3 in DNA: TGTGCCAGCAGTGGGACAGGGCGATGGAATGAGCAGTTCTTC. It translates to CASSGTGRWNEQFF.

The chain links TRBV4-2 to TRBJ2-1, with TRBD2 as a possible D gene (6 bases). Germline V CDR1 and CDR2: LGHNA, YNFKEQ. Trimming cost V 2 bases and J 3 bases, with 14 bases left between them. There are 16 residues in the CDR3. CDR3 loop: CASSQRPGGVYNEQFF. CDR3 coding DNA: TGTGCCAGCAGCCAACGGCCGGGCGGGGTCTACAATGAGCAGTTCTTC.

This clone was picked up a small number of times. This rearrangement joins TRBV30 to TRBJ1-4; D unresolved. The CDR3 spans 14 residues. The V gene lost 3 bases and the J gene lost 5 bases, with 13 bases spanning the gap. Germline CDR1 and CDR2: GTSNPN and SVGIG (reference sequence). The DNA for the CDR3 is TGTGCCTGGAGATCGGCTGCGGGCAATGAAAAACTGTTTTTT. This sequence encodes CAWRSAAGNEKLFF.

This sequence joins TRBV28 and TRBJ2-1; D remains unclear. The CDR3 sequence is 13 residues long. Trimming shortened V by 8 bases and J by 4 bases, and 12 bases separated the two germline ends. Germline-derived CDR1 and CDR2 are MDHEN and SYDVKM. CDR3 in DNA: TGTGCCAGCGCGCGGTTCCAATACAATGAGCAGTTCTTC. This gives the protein CASARFQYNEQFF.

The CDR3 sequence is CASSARLAGDNEQFF. In nucleotides, the CDR3 is TGTGCCAGCAGCGCCCGACTAGCGGGAGACAATGAGCAGTTCTTC. This chain uses TRBV7-2 with TRBJ2-1; the match to TRBD2 covers 12 bases. V was clipped by 5 bases and J by 5 bases; unmatched bases: 4. Germline lookup yields CDR1 SGHTA and CDR2 FQGNSA. The CDR3 is 15 residues long.

On this clone itself: Other DNA sequences from this sample encode an identical CDR3 as well. DNA of the CDR3: TGTGCCACCAGCAGAGCCGCAGGAACCTACGAGCAGTACTTC. The encoded protein is CATSRAAGTYEQYF. The chain has TRBV15 and TRBJ2-7, with D unclear. The germline gives CDR1 LNHNV, CDR2 YYDKDF (reference sequence). The V and J ends lost 1 base and 2 bases respectively, with 9 bases between them. This CDR3 has 14 residues.

This chain connects TRBV28 to TRBJ1-6, with D perhaps TRBD1 (5 bases). The germline V gene encodes CDR1 MDHEN and CDR2 SYDVKM. The CDR3 covers 13 residues. V lost 6 bases, J lost 2 bases, and 5 bases lay in between. The CDR3 sequence: CASRGPYNSPLHF. As DNA, the CDR3 is TGTGCCAGCAGGGGGCCCTATAATTCACCCCTCCACTTT.

The J gene is TRBJ1-2, the V gene TRBV28, with D hard to call. CDR1 and CDR2 from the germline V gene are MDHEN and SYDVKM. The CDR3 extends over 14 amino acids. V lost 6 bases, J lost 2 bases, and 13 bases lay in between. The CDR3 sequence: CASSSPASNYGYTF. CDR3 DNA: TGTGCCAGCAGCTCGCCGGCCTCAAACTATGGCTACACCTTC.

The J gene is TRBJ1-6, the V gene TRBV6-4, with D perhaps TRBD1 (6 bases). The ends were cut back, 6 bases at V and 8 bases at J, with 17 bases in the middle. The CDR3 spans 15 residues. Germline CDR1 is MRHNA and CDR2 is SNTAGT. This CDR3 reads CASRRGTDRDSPLHF. The DNA for the CDR3 is TGTGCCAGCAGGAGGGGGACGGACCGGGATTCACCCCTCCACTTT.

This clone was observed a few times. The CDR3 DNA is TGCAGCGTGGGACGGACCATGAACACTGAAGCTTTCTTT. Its translation is CSVGRTMNTEAFF. The chain joins TRBV29-1 to TRBJ1-1; D may be TRBD1 (5 bases). Germline V CDR1 and CDR2: SQVTM, ANQGSEA. The CDR3 has 13 residues. Between the trimmed V and J ends, which lost 6 bases and 0 bases, there was a span of 11 bases. Looking up the rest from reference TRBV29-1 and TRBJ1-1 gives the full variable domain: SAVISQKPSRDICQRGTSLTIQCQVDSQVTMMFWYRQQPGQSLTLIATANQGSEATYESGFVIDKFPISRPNLTFSTLTVSNMSPEDSSIYLCSVGRTMNTEAFFGQGTRLTVV.

This clone turned up a few times. This sequence joins TRBV5-1 and TRBJ1-1; no firm D call. The CDR3 is made up of 13 amino acids. Between the trimmed V and J ends, which lost 5 bases and 1 base, there was a span of 9 bases. Germline values: CDR1 SGHRS, CDR2 YFSETQ. In nucleotides, the CDR3 is TGCGCCAGCAGGATCACGGGGAACACTGAAGCTTTCTTT. Its translation is CASRITGNTEAFF.

The gene calls are TRBV4-1 and TRBJ2-3; a weak D match, TRBD2 (6 bases). The germline CDR1 and CDR2 sequences are MGHRA and YSYEKL. The V end lost 5 bases, the J end lost 6 bases, and 18 bases lay between the germline ends. The CDR3 covers 15 residues. The CDR3 DNA is TGCGCCAGCAGCTCCGGCCGGGGGAGATCGGATACGCAGTATTTT. Its protein is CASSSGRGRSDTQYF.

The sample holds one count of this clone. This chain joins TRBV7-3 and TRBJ2-7, with D unresolved. The V and J ends lost 0 bases and 3 bases respectively, with 18 bases between them. The CDR3 runs 17 residues. In germline, CDR1 is SGHTA, CDR2 FQGTGA. The CDR3 protein is CASSLTRLLEQVYEQYF. The CDR3 DNA is TGTGCCAGCAGCTTAACGAGGTTGCTAGAGCAGGTCTACGAGCAGTACTTC.

This chain joins TRBV20-1 and TRBJ1-6; unclear D gene. Per germline, CDR1 DFQATT and CDR2 SNEGSKA (reference sequence). Trimming shortened V by 5 bases and J by 10 bases, and 3 bases separated the two germline ends. The CDR3 is 9 amino acids. This chain's CDR3 is CSAQSPLHF. The CDR3 region has the DNA TGCAGTGCTCAATCACCCCTCCACTTT.